This TCR beta chain was recorded in a study of cytomegalovirus exposure and HLA in healthy donors. General study findings and limits: Later genetic work tied a missense DCLRE1C variant to beta-chain V and J trimming. The study flagged approximately 180 TCR beta chains as cytomegalovirus-associated. A later analysis reportedly found fewer N-insertions in an Asian-associated ancestry cluster than the roughly 670-donor mean. With further analysis later on, most CMV-associated TCR beta chains appeared HLA-restricted.

V was trimmed by 2 bases and J by 2 bases, leaving 9 bases between them. The CDR3 loop spans 14 amino acids. The V gene's germline CDR1 is ENHRY and CDR2 SYGVKD. PCR employed 60 Vbeta and 13 Jbeta primers. Repertoires were generated with immunoSEQ multiplex PCR, while TCRdb's copy carries only in-frame clones and drops some. Of over 150,000 clones listed, around 68% are singletons. As concerns this clone: Its antigen is unknown.

The chain recombines TRBV10-3 with TRBJ1-2, with D maybe TRBD1 (5 bases). Input material: PBMCs. This clonotype was obtained from a man aged 50 or older in good health and CMV-seronegative. The CDR3 is CAISEGAGNYGYTF. In nucleotides, the CDR3 is TGTGCCATCAGTGAGGGGGCAGGGAACTATGGCTACACCTTC.